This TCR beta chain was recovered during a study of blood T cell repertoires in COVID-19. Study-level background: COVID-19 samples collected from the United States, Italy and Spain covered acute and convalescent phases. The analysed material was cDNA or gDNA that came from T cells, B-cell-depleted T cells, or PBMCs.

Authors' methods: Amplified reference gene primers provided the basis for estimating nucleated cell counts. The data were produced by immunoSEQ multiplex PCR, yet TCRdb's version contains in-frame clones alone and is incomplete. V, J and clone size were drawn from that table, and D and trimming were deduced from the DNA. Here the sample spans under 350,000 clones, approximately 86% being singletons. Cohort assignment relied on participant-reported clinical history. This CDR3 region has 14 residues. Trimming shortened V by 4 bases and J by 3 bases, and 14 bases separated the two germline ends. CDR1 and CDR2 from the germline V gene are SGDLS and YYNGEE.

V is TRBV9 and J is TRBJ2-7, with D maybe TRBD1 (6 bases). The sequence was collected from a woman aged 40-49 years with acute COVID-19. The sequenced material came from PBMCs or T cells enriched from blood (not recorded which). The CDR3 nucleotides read TGTGCCAGCAGCAAGAACAGGGTGGACTACGAGCAGTACTTC. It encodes CASSKNRVDYEQYF.